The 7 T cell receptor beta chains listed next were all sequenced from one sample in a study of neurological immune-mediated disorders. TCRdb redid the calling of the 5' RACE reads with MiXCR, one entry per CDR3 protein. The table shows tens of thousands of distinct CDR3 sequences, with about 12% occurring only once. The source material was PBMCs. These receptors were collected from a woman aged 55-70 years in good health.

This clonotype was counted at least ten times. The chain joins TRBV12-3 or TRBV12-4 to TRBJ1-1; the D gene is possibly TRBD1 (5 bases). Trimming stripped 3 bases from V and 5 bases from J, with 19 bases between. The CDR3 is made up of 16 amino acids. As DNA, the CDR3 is TGTGCCAGCAGTTTGGAGACCAGGGTTGGGAGGACTGAAGCTTTCTTT. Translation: CASSLETRVGRTEAFF.

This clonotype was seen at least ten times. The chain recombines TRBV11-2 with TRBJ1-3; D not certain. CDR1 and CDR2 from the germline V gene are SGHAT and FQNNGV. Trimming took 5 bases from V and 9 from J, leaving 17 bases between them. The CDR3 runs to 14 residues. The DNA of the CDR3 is TGTGCCAGCAGCGCCGTCTCCTCAAGGGCCACCATATATTTT. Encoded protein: CASSAVSSRATIYF.

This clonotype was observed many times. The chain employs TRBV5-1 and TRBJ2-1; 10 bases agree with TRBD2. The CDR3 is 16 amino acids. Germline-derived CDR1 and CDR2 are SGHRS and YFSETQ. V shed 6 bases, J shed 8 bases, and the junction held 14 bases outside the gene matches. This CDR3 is CASTPWRTSGAHEQFF. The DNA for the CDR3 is TGCGCCAGCACCCCTTGGAGGACTAGCGGCGCCCATGAGCAGTTCTTC.

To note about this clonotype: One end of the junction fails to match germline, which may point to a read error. CDR3 protein: CTSSPKRQGAKDEQYF. The CDR3 DNA follows: TGTACCAGCTCACCAAAACGACAGGGGGCAAAGGACGAGCAGTACTTC. The chain employs TRBV18 and TRBJ2-7, with 10 bases aligning to TRBD1. The germline CDR1 and CDR2 sequences are KGHSH and LQKENI. The CDR3 has 16 residues.

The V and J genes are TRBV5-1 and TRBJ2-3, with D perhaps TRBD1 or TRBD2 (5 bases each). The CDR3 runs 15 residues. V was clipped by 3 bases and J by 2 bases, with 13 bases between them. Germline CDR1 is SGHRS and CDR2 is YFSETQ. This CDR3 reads CASSSTSGTTDTQYF. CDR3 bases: TGCGCCAGCAGCTCGACAAGTGGGACCACAGATACGCAGTATTTT.

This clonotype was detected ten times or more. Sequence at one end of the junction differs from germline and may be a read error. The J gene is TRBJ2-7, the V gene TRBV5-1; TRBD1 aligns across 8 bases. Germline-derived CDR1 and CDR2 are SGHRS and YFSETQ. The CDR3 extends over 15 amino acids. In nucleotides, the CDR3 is TGCGCCAGCAGATTGGCCGGGACAGGTATCTACGAGCAGTACTTC. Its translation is CASRLAGTGIYEQYF.

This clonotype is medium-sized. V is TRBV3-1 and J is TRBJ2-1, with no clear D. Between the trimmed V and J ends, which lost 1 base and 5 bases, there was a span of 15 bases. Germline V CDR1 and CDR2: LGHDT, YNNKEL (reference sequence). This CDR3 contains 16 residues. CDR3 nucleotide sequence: TGTGCCAGCAGCCAAGGGCTGTCGTCTCTAAACAATGAGCAGTTCTTC. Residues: CASSQGLSSLNNEQFF.